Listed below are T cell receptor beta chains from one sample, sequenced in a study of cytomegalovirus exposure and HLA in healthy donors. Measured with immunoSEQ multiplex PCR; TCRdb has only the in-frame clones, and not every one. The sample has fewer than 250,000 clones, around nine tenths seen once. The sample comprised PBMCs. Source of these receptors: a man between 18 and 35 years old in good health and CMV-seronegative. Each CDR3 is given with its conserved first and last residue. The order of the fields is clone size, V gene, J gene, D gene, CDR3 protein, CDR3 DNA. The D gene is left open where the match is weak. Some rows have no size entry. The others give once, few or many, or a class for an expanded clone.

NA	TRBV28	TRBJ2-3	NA	CASSSPSADTQYF	TGTGCCAGCAGTTCCCCAAGCGCAGATACGCAGTATTTT
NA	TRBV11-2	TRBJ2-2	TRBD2	CASSLVGRSGELFF	TGTGCCAGCAGCTTAGTCGGGAGGTCCGGGGAGCTGTTTTTT
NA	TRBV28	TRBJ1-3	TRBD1	CASSLGTGSGNTIYF	TGTGCCAGCAGTTTGGGGACAGGCTCTGGAAACACCATATATTTT
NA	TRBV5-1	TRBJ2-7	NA	CASSLDPGYSYEQYF	TGCGCCAGCAGCTTGGATCCAGGATACTCCTACGAGCAGTACTTC
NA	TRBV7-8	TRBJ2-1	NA	CASSSPRGNLEFF	TGTGCCAGCAGCTCCCCTCGAGGTAATTTGGAGTTCTTC
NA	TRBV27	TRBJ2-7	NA	CASSPGLETTEQYF	TGTGCCAGCAGTCCCGGACTGGAAACGACCGAGCAGTACTTC
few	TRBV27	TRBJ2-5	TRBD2	CASSQGLARPQYF	TGTGCCAGCAGCCAAGGACTAGCAAGGCCCCAGTACTTC
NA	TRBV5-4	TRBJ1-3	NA	CASSSLTQAGGNTIYF	TGTGCCAGCAGCTCCCTCACCCAAGCGGGGGGAAACACCATATATTTT
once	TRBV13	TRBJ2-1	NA	CASSLGVSYNEQFF	TGTGCCAGCAGCTTAGGAGTGAGTTACAATGAGCAGTTCTTC
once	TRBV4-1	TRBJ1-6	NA	CASSRFGLTFESPLHF	TGCGCCAGCAGCCGGTTCGGACTAACTTTCGAATCACCCCTCCACTTT
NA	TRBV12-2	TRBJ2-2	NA	CASRLALAGVTMNTGELFF	TGTGCAAGTCGCTTAGCACTAGCGGGAGTCACAATGAACACCGGGGAGCTGTTTTTT
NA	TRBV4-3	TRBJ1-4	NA	CASSQDLPPTREKLFF	TGCGCCAGCAGCCAAGATCTACCGCCAACTCGTGAAAAACTGTTTTTT
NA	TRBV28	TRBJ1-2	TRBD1	CASIRDRGNGYTF	TGTGCCAGCATAAGGGACAGGGGAAATGGCTACACCTTC
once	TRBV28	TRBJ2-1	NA	CASYQGHIYNEQFF	TGTGCCAGCTACCAGGGGCACATTTACAATGAGCAGTTCTTC
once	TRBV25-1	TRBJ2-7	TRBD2	CASRSSGVFSEQYF	TGTGCCAGCAGGAGTAGCGGGGTTTTTAGCGAGCAGTACTTC
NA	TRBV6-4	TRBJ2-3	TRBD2	CASSDPPSGRDGFTSTDTQYF	TGTGCCAGCAGTGACCCCCCTAGCGGGAGGGACGGATTTACTAGCACAGATACGCAGTATTTT
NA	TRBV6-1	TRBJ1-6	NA	CASSGWGGNSPLHF	TGTGCCAGCAGTGGGTGGGGGGGTAATTCACCCCTCCACTTT
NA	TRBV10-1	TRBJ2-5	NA	CASSESSGVETQYF	TGCGCCAGCAGTGAGTCATCAGGGGTGGAGACCCAGTACTTC
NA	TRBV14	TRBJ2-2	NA	CASSQVFGGELFF	TGTGCCAGCAGCCAAGTGTTCGGCGGGGAGCTGTTTTTT
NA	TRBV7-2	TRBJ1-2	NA	CASSLARQGSYTF	TGTGCCAGCAGCTTAGCGCGCCAGGGCAGCTACACCTTC
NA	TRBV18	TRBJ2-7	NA	CASSPRVNEQYF	TGTGCCAGCTCACCACGAGTGAACGAGCAGTACTTC
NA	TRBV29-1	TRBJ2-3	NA	CSARRRGDTQYF	TGCAGCGCTAGACGTCGGGGGGATACGCAGTATTTT
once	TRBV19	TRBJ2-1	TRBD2	CASSRGLESDEQFF	TGTGCCAGTAGTAGGGGACTAGAGTCGGATGAGCAGTTCTTC
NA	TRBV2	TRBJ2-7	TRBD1	CASSAPWDSPRQYF	TGTGCCAGCAGTGCACCCTGGGACAGTCCCCGGCAGTACTTC
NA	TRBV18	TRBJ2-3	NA	CASSPRDKGLADTQYF	TGTGCCAGCTCACCCCGGGACAAGGGGTTGGCAGATACGCAGTATTTT
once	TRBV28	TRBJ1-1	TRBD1	CAGTTGMNTEAFF	TGTGCCGGAACGACAGGGATGAACACTGAAGCTTTCTTT
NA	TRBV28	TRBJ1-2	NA	CASSIQDYGYTF	TGTGCCAGCAGCATACAGGATTATGGCTACACCTTC
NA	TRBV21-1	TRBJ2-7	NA	CASSLDSIPSYEQYF	TGTGCCAGCAGCTTGGACAGTATACCCTCCTACGAGCAGTACTTC
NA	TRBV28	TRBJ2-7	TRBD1	CASRPTGSGVHEQYF	TGTGCCAGCAGACCGACAGGGTCCGGGGTCCACGAGCAGTACTTC
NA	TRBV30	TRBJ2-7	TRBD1	CACPGQSSYEQYF	TGTGCCTGCCCGGGACAGAGTTCCTACGAGCAGTACTTC
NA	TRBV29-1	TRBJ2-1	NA	CSVEGLASGLYNEQFF	TGCAGCGTTGAAGGTTTAGCGAGCGGGCTCTACAATGAGCAGTTCTTC
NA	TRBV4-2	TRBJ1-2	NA	CASSPLGASYGYTF	TGTGCCAGCAGCCCTTTGGGAGCTTCCTATGGCTACACCTTC
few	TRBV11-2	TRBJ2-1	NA	CASSRAGGPDNEQFF	TGTGCCAGCTCGCGGGCGGGCGGACCCGACAATGAGCAGTTCTTC
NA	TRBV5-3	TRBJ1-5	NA	CARSFRSYSNQPQHF	TGTGCCAGAAGCTTCCGGAGTTATAGCAATCAGCCCCAGCATTTT
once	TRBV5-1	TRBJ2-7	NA	CASSLGDSFNEQYF	TGCGCCAGCAGCTTGGGTGACAGCTTTAACGAGCAGTACTTC
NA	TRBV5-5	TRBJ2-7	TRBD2	CASSLSRGAYEQYF	TGTGCCAGCAGCTTGTCACGGGGGGCCTACGAGCAGTACTTC
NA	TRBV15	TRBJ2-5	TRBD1	CATSRGGQGALETQYF	TGTGCCACCAGCAGAGGAGGACAGGGGGCACTAGAGACCCAGTACTTC
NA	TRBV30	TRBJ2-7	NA	CAWSVEYEQYF	TGTGCCTGGAGTGTGGAGTACGAGCAGTACTTC
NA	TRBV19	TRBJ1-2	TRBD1	CASTLQGVGGYTF	TGTGCCAGTACCCTACAGGGGGTAGGTGGCTACACCTTC
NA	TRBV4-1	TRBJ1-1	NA	CASSQSVTGVTEAFF	TGCGCCAGCAGCCAATCCGTCACGGGGGTCACTGAAGCTTTCTTT
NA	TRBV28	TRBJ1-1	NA	CASSSAGRMNTEAFF	TGTGCCAGCAGCTCAGCGGGAAGAATGAACACTGAAGCTTTCTTT